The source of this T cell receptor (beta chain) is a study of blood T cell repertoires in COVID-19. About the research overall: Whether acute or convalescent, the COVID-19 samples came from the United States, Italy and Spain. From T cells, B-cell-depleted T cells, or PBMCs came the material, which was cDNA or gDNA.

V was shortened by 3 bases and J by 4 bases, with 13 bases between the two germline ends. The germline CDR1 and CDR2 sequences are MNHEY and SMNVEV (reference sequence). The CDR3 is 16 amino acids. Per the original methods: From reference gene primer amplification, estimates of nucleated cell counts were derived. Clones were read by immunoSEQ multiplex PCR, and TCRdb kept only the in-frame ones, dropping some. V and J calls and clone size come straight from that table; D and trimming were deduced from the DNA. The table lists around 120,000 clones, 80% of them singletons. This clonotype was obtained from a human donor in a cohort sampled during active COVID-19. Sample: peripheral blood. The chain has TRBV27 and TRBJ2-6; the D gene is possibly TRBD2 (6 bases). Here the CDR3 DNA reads TGTGCCAGCAGTTTCGGGGGTTTGTACGGGGCCAACGTCCTGACTTTC. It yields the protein CASSFGGLYGANVLTF.